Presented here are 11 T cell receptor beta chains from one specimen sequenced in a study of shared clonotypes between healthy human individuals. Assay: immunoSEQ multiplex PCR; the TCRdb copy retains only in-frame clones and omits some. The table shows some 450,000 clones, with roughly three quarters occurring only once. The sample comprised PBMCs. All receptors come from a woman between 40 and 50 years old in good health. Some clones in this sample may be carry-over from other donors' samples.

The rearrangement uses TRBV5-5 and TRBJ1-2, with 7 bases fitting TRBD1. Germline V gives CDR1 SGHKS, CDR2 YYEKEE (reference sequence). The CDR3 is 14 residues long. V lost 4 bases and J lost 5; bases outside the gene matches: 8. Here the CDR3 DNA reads TGTGCCAGCAGCAGGAGGGACAGCAGTTATGGCTACACCTTC. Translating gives CASSRRDSSYGYTF.

The CDR3 spells CASSQLGETQYF. Written as DNA, the CDR3 is TGTGCCAGCAGCCAGTTGGGTGAGACCCAGTACTTC. V usage is TRBV7-9 and J usage is TRBJ2-5; D remains ambiguous. V was clipped by 5 bases and J by 5 bases, with 9 bases between them. The germline CDR1 and CDR2 sequences are SEHNR and FQNEAQ (reference sequence). CDR3 length equals 12 residues.

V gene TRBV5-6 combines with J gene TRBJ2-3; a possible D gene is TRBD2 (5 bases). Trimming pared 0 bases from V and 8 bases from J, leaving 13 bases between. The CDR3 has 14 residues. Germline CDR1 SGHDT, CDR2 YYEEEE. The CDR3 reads CASSLGSARGTQYF. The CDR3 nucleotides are TGTGCCAGCAGCTTGGGTAGCGCCCGTGGTACGCAGTATTTT.

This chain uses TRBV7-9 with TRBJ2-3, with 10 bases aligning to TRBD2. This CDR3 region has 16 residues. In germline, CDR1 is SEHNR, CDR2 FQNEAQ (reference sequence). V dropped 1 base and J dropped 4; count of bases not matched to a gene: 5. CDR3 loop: CASSLGLAGEADTQYF. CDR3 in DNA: TGTGCCAGCAGCTTAGGTCTAGCGGGAGAGGCAGATACGCAGTATTTT.

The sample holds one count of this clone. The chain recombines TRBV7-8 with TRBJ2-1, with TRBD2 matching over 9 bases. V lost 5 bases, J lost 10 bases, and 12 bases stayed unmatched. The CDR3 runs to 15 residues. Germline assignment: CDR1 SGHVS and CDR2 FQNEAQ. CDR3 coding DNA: TGTGCCAGCAGCCCCTCTGCGGGAGGGCTCGGGGAGCAGTTCTTC. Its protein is CASSPSAGGLGEQFF.

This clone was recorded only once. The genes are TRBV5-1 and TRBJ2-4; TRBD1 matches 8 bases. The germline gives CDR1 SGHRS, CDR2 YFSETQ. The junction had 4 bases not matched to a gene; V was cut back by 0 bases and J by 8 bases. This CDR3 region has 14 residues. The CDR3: CASSLVPGGHIQYF. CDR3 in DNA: TGCGCCAGCAGCTTGGTTCCAGGGGGCCACATTCAGTACTTC.

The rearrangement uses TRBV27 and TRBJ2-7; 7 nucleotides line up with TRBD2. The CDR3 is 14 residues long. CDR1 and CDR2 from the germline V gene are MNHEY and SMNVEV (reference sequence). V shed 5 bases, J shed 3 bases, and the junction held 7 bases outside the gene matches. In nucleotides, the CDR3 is TGTGCCAGCAGTACCGGGGGGTCACTCTACGAGCAGTACTTC. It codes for CASSTGGSLYEQYF.

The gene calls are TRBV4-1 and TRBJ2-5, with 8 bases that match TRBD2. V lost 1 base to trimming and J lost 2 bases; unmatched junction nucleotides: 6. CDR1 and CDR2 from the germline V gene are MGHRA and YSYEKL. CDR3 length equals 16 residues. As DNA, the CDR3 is TGCGCCAGCAGCCAAGGGCCAGCGGGAGAGCAAGAGACCCAGTACTTC. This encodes CASSQGPAGEQETQYF.

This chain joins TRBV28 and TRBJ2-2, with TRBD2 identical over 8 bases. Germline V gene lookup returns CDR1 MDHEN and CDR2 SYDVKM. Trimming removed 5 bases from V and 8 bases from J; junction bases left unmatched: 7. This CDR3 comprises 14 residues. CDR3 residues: CASSLAGPGGELFF. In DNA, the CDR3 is TGTGCCAGCAGTCTAGCGGGCCCAGGTGGGGAGCTGTTTTTT.

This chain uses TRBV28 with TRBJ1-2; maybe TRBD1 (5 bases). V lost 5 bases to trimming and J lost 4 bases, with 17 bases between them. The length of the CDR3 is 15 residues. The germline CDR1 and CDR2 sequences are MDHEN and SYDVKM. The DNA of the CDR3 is TGTGCCAGCAGTGACCGGGGCCGGGGTGGCTATGGCTACACCTTC. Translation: CASSDRGRGGYGYTF.

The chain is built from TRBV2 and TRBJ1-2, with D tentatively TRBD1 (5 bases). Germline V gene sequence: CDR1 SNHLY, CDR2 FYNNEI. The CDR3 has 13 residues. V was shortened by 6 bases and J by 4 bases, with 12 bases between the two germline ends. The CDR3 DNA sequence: TGTGCCAGCAGGGGACGATCGGGCTATGGCTACACCTTC. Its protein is CASRGRSGYGYTF. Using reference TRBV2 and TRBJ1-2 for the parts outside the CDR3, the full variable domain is EPEVTQTPSHQVTQMGQEVILRCVPISNHLYFYWYRQILGQKVEFLVSFYNNEISEKSEIFDDQFSVERPDGSNFTLKIRSTKLEDSAMYFCASRGRSGYGYTFGSGTRLTVV.